This entry concerns a single T cell receptor (beta chain). Its target is not known. This specimen belongs to a study of Graves' ophthalmopathy and Graves' hyperthyroidism. Study outcomes and limitations: In predicting ophthalmopathy progression, the model reached about 71% sensitivity and roughly 75% specificity.

The sequenced template was RNA, covering the TCR beta CDR3 region. HTBI primers were used in a first-round RT-PCR, which preceded a second-round multiplex PCR. A single record per CDR3 protein comes from TCRdb applying MiXCR to the multiplex PCR reads. The repertoire holds about 220,000 distinct CDR3 sequences, 20% to 25% seen once, with about 40% in the top ten. The origin of this receptor is a woman between 50 and 59 years old with Graves' ophthalmopathy. The sample consisted of peripheral blood.

CDR3 in DNA: TGTGCCAGCAGTTTAAGCTCGGATAGTCAGCCCCAGCATTTT. Translation gives CASSLSSDSQPQHF. The V call is TRBV27, the J call TRBJ1-5; D gene unclear. The CDR3 is 14 amino acids. CDR1 MNHEY and CDR2 SMNVEV come from the germline V gene (reference sequence). Trimming removed 2 bases from V and 6 bases from J, with 11 bases in between.